This T cell receptor beta chain was identified in a study of blood T cell repertoires in COVID-19. Using immunoSEQ multiplex PCR, the repertoire was profiled, and TCRdb retains in-frame clones only, with some absent. The sample carries a few hundred thousand clones, approximately 87% recorded once. CDR1 and CDR2 (germline): SGHDN, FVKESK. The V gene lost 4 bases and the J gene lost 0 bases, with 7 bases spanning the gap. The CDR3 spans 14 residues. The receptor comes from a man in his 60s who had recovered from COVID-19. Sequencing was performed on peripheral blood. The V gene is TRBV14, the J gene TRBJ2-1; D is ambiguous. The CDR3 bases are TGTGCCAGCAGCCTTTATAACTCCTACAATGAGCAGTTCTTC. It translates to CASSLYNSYNEQFF.